The 10 T cell receptor beta chains listed next were all sequenced from one sample in a study of blood T cell repertoires in COVID-19. Here immunoSEQ multiplex PCR was the method, and the copy in TCRdb shows in-frame clones only, minus some. The table shows about 120,000 clones, with roughly nine tenths occurring only once. The sample taken for sequencing was peripheral blood. The receptor set was obtained from a human donor with active COVID-19. The donor label of this sample is uncertain.

In the case of this clone: The sample carries other DNA sequences with the same CDR3. V gene TRBV28 combines with J gene TRBJ1-2, with D possibly matching TRBD1 (5 bases). Germline CDR1 and CDR2: MDHEN and SYDVKM. The germline V and J ends were trimmed by 4 bases and 7 bases, with 7 bases remaining between them. The CDR3 length is 11 residues. In DNA form, the CDR3 reads TGTGCCAGCAGTTATAGGGGTGGCTACACCTTC. Protein sequence: CASSYRGGYTF.

This chain joins TRBV19 and TRBJ2-5, with D tentatively TRBD2 (6 bases). V dropped 5 bases and J dropped 4 bases, with 14 bases sitting between them. Germline V CDR1 and CDR2: LNHDA, SQIVND (reference sequence). CDR3 size: 14 residues. CDR3 protein: CASSPTEGGETQYF. The DNA of the CDR3 is TGTGCCAGTAGTCCAACGGAGGGTGGAGAGACCCAGTACTTC.

The chain carries TRBV6-2 or TRBV6-3 and TRBJ1-2, with D possibly TRBD1 on 5 matching bases. CDR1 is MNHEY, CDR2 SVGEGT, per germline. Between the trimmed V and J ends, which lost 3 bases and 0 bases, there was a span of 17 bases. The CDR3 is made up of 17 amino acids. The CDR3 here is CASSYSVWGAPNYGYTF. In DNA, the CDR3 is TGTGCCAGCAGTTATTCGGTTTGGGGCGCGCCTAACTATGGCTACACCTTC.

This chain connects TRBV7-2 to TRBJ2-5; 16 bases align to TRBD2. The CDR3 is 18 residues long. V gave up 4 bases and J gave up 5 bases; unmatched junction bases: 10. The germline V gene has CDR1 SGHTA and CDR2 FQGNSA. The DNA for the CDR3 is TGTGCCAGCAGCTCTTCCGGGACTAGCGGGGGGGCAGGGGAGACCCAGTACTTC. As protein: CASSSSGTSGGAGETQYF.

This chain links TRBV27 with TRBJ1-6, with D maybe TRBD1 (6 bases). The length of the CDR3 is 15 residues. Germline V gives CDR1 MNHEY, CDR2 SMNVEV (reference sequence). The V and J ends lost 5 bases and 9 bases respectively, with 17 bases between them. The CDR3 DNA reads TGTGCCAGCAGTCCGCAAGGGGGATGGAGTTCACCCCTCCACTTT. Translating gives CASSPQGGWSSPLHF.

The V gene is TRBV2, the J gene TRBJ2-1, with 14 bases fitting TRBD2. The CDR3 length is 15 residues. Trimming removed 10 bases from V and 6 bases from J; junction bases left unmatched: 8. Germline values: CDR1 SNHLY, CDR2 FYNNEI. CDR3 DNA: TGTGCCACACTACTGGGACTAGCGGGAGTCAATGAGCAGTTCTTC. It translates to CATLLGLAGVNEQFF.

The chain joins TRBV7-9 to TRBJ1-2, with 7 bases fitting TRBD1. With V trimmed by 2 bases and J by 7 bases, 10 bases remained unmatched. From germline, CDR1 is SEHNR and CDR2 FQNEAQ (reference sequence). The CDR3 runs to 15 residues. CDR3 DNA sequence: TGTGCCAGCAGCTTACCTAACAGGGGAAATCGTGGCTACACCTTC. It encodes CASSLPNRGNRGYTF.

A note on this clone: A junction boundary mismatches the germline segment, possibly from a read error. This sequence joins TRBV28 and TRBJ1-5, with 7 bases fitting TRBD1. This CDR3 has 14 amino acids. Looked up from germline, CDR1 is MDHEN and CDR2 is SYDVKM. The CDR3 DNA reads TGTGCCAGCAATTTAGGGGGCCAGGGTCAGCCCCAGCATTTT. As protein: CASNLGGQGQPQHF.

This chain connects TRBV29-1 to TRBJ1-2, with a tentative D call TRBD1 (5 bases). Between the trimmed V and J ends, which lost 2 bases and 1 base, there was a span of 14 bases. The germline gives CDR1 SQVTM, CDR2 ANQGSEA. The CDR3 has 15 amino acids. This CDR3 is CSVELDTGLNYGYTF. The CDR3 DNA sequence: TGCAGCGTTGAATTAGATACAGGCCTTAACTATGGCTACACCTTC.

The chain carries TRBV7-8 and TRBJ1-3; TRBD1 aligns across 8 bases. V was clipped by 5 bases and J by 2 bases; unmatched bases: 2. This CDR3 is built from 14 residues. Germline lookup yields CDR1 SGHVS and CDR2 FQNEAQ. This CDR3 is CASSQDRAGNTIYF. The CDR3 bases are TGTGCCAGCAGCCAGGACAGGGCTGGAAACACCATATATTTT.